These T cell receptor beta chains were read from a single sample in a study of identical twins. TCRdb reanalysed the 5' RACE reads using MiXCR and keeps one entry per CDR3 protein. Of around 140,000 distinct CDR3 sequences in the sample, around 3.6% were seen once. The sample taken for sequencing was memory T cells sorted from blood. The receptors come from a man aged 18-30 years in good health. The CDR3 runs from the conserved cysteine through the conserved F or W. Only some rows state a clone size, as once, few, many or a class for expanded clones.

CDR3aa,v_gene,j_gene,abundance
CASSLTSGRQTGELFF,TRBV27,TRBJ2-2,many
CASSWDLRSGGTGELFF,TRBV12-3/TRBV12-4,TRBJ2-2,many
CASSRFGDYEQYF,TRBV6-1,TRBJ2-7,.
CASSDIADTQYF,TRBV10-2,TRBJ2-3,many
CASSARLAGGPGETQYF,TRBV2,TRBJ2-5,few
CASTLRDSNQPQHF,TRBV12-3/TRBV12-4,TRBJ1-5,many
CASSSVAGVGLDTQYF,TRBV5-1,TRBJ2-3,many
CSVGQGNYNEQFF,TRBV29-1,TRBJ2-1,many
CSARLSGRSSYNEQFF,TRBV20-1,TRBJ2-1,many
CASSQDRGRDEQYF,TRBV4-3,TRBJ2-7,many
CSVPRGQETQYF,TRBV20-1,TRBJ2-5,many